A selection of T cell receptor beta chains follows, all from one sample in a study of blood T cell repertoires in COVID-19. Assay used: immunoSEQ multiplex PCR; TCRdb lists only in-frame clones, some missing. The table records approximately 300,000 clones, roughly 90% of them present only once. The sequencing sample was made of peripheral blood. The source of these receptors is a woman in her thirties with COVID-19, enrolled during active disease. CDR3s leave out the opening cysteine and the closing phenylalanine or tryptophan.

v_gene,j_gene,CDR3aa
TRBV19,TRBJ2-6,ASSKTGGRAGANVLT
TRBV5-4,TRBJ2-5,ASSRQGAGETQY
TRBV10-3,TRBJ2-3,AISERHRPDTQY
TRBV7-9,TRBJ2-2,ASSLTRTSGANTGELF
TRBV3-1/TRBV3-2,TRBJ2-3,ASSPSGGRDTQY
TRBV4-3,TRBJ1-1,ASSQDYEAPNTEAF
TRBV6-2/TRBV6-3,TRBJ2-7,ASSSTGGVSYEQY
TRBV4-1,TRBJ1-4,ASSQPRQGNEKLF
TRBV7-9,TRBJ2-7,ASSLASGGAFGYEQY
TRBV5-6,TRBJ2-3,ASSLAGFGTDTQY
TRBV10-1,TRBJ1-1,ASSESRLSGWNTEAF
TRBV6-6,TRBJ1-2,ASLPGGGYGYT
TRBV6-5,TRBJ1-1,ASSYQGMNTEAF
TRBV5-6,TRBJ2-5,ASSLMTTGGTGETQY
TRBV12-3/TRBV12-4,TRBJ1-1,ASSLGRVGAF
TRBV5-1,TRBJ1-2,ASSFGLELYGYT
TRBV21-1,TRBJ1-2,ASSKDRGGYGYT
TRBV15,TRBJ1-1,ATSRDDREIPEAF
TRBV6-5,TRBJ2-5,ASSKGRRETQY
TRBV28,TRBJ1-2,ASQPTGYGYT
TRBV30,TRBJ1-6,AWTTGGTSPLH
TRBV19,TRBJ1-5,ASSIGGQGDQPQH
TRBV5-6,TRBJ2-5,ASSLAREWTMETQY
TRBV5-1,TRBJ1-3,ASSLAGGASGNTIY
TRBV5-1,TRBJ2-7,ASSLVGRGIDEQY
TRBV18,TRBJ1-1,ASSPSRGGWTEAF
TRBV6-6,TRBJ1-1,ASTLGQPLNTEAF
TRBV11-2,TRBJ1-3,ASSHPLTDGNTIY
TRBV13,TRBJ2-3,ASSTPFGSGGGDTQY
TRBV29-1,TRBJ1-2,SVEPAGEGYGYT
TRBV6-6,TRBJ1-2,ASRPNRQGEESGYT
TRBV4-1,TRBJ1-1,ASSQDFLNTEAF